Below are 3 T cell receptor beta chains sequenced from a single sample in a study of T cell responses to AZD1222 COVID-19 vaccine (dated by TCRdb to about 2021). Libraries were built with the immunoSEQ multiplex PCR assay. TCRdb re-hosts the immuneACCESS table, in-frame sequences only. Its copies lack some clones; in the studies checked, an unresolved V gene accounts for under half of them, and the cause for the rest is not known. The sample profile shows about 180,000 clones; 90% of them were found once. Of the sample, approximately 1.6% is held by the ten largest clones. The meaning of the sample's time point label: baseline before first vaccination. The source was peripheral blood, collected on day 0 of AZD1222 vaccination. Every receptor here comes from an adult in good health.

CDR3 nucleotides: TGTGCCAGCAGCCGCGGACTCAGGGGGGCGAATAGCAATCAGCCCCAGCATTTT. Its translation: CASSRGLRGANSNQPQHF. The rearrangement links TRBV4-2 to TRBJ1-5; 7 bases are a match to TRBD1. CDR1 and CDR2 from the germline V gene are LGHNA and YNFKEQ. The V gene end was trimmed by 4 bases and the J gene end by 0 bases; junction bases not matched to a gene: 12. The CDR3 loop spans 18 amino acids.

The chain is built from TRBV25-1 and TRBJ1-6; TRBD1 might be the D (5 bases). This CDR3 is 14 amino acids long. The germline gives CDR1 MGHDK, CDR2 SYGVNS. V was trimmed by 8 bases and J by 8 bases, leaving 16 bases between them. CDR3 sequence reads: CASGTGTEHSPLHF. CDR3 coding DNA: TGTGCCAGCGGAACCGGGACGGAACATTCACCCCTCCACTTT.

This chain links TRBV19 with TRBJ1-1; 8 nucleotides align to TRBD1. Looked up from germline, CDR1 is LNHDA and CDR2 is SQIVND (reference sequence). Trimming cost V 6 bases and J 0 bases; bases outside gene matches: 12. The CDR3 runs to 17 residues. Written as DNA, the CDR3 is TGTGCCAGTAGCGATTCATCAGGGGGCTGGGTGAACACTGAAGCTTTCTTT. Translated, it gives CASSDSSGGWVNTEAFF.